Listed below are T cell receptor beta chains from one sample, sequenced in a study of vaccination effects on CD4 cells after COVID-19. These TCRs' antigens remain unknown. Sequencing used immunoSEQ multiplex PCR; TCRdb keeps in-frame clones, though not all of them. In the table there are 71,000 or so clones, approximately 70% of which are singletons. The source material was CD4+ T cells from PBMCs cultured with HCoV-OC43 spike peptides, sampled before COVID-19 vaccination. These receptors were collected from a human donor who received a COVID-19 vaccine. Both conserved end residues are part of each CDR3.

V: TRBV6-1
CDR3: CASSDVQGLTF

V: TRBV4-1
CDR3: CASSQAHVETQYF

V: TRBV4-1
CDR3: CASSHGLTSSYNSPLHF

V: TRBV24-1
CDR3: CATKDLDGYTF

V: TRBV7-3
CDR3: CASRPAPDPAYNEQFF

V: TRBV14
CDR3: CASSRWRTGKQETQYF

V: TRBV7-2
CDR3: CASSQWGEETQYF

V: TRBV6-5
CDR3: CASSRQDRDTQYF

V: TRBV6-2/TRBV6-3
CDR3: CASSYSALAVDTQYF

V: TRBV7-6
CDR3: CASSPLAGGVQPQHF

V: TRBV6-6
CDR3: CASSRDPSLPVGNTIYF

V: TRBV3-1/TRBV3-2
CDR3: CASSQEGLAGGGTGELFF

V: TRBV13
CDR3: CASSSRTLRHYGYTF

V: TRBV3-1/TRBV3-2
CDR3: CASSQGAALYNEQFF

V: TRBV18
CDR3: CASSPPQGTSGAETQYF

V: TRBV19
CDR3: CASRQGALNEQFF

V: TRBV6-5
CDR3: CASSNRDSTNQPQHF

V: TRBV7-9
CDR3: CASSLLGGLLNTEAFF

V: TRBV7-2
CDR3: CASSLQGARGTEAFF

V: TRBV4-1
CDR3: CASSQDPRQGRTFQETQYF

V: TRBV29-1
CDR3: CSVEGGRGQPQHF

V: TRBV5-4
CDR3: CASSWGNSGNTIYF

V: TRBV5-1
CDR3: CASSLWATTGYLWNEQFF

V: TRBV24-1
CDR3: CATSDPGQGADTQYF

V: TRBV11-2
CDR3: CASGVGGHFSGANVLTF

V: TRBV21-1
CDR3: CASSKPSPEGGNTEAFF

V: TRBV7-8
CDR3: CASSLRRQANEKLFF